The 23 T cell receptor beta chains below were found in one sample sequenced in a study of radiotherapy plus CTLA-4 blockade in lung cancer. Data came from immunoSEQ multiplex PCR; TCRdb stores just in-frame clones and leaves some out. In the table there are 65,000 to 85,000 clones, around 69% of which are singletons. The sequencing used peripheral blood, collected from a patient treated with radiotherapy plus ipilimumab. The origin of the receptors is a human donor with non-small cell lung cancer whose response to radiotherapy plus ipilimumab could not be evaluated. Some clones in this sample may be carry-over from other donors' samples.

This clone appeared a few times. This chain links TRBV28 with TRBJ2-3; D is possibly TRBD2 (6 bases). V was pared by 1 base and J by 0 bases, with 17 bases between. Per germline, CDR1 MDHEN and CDR2 SYDVKM. The CDR3 is made up of 18 amino acids. Written as DNA, the CDR3 is TGTGCCAGCAGTTTATACTCTCTGGCGGGGTCTAGCACAGATACGCAGTATTTT. This gives the protein CASSLYSLAGSSTDTQYF.

The rearrangement uses TRBV6-1 and TRBJ1-5, with 10 bases fitting TRBD1. Per the germline V gene, CDR1 is MNHNS and CDR2 is SASEGT. The ends lost 6 bases at V and 2 bases at J; junction bases unmatched: 4. The CDR3 has 15 amino acids. CDR3 residues: CASSYGTGGNQPQHF. The CDR3 DNA sequence: TGTGCCAGCAGCTACGGGACAGGGGGCAATCAGCCCCAGCATTTT.

A remark on this clone: This sample includes further DNA sequences coding for the same CDR3. This chain uses TRBV5-1 with TRBJ2-2; TRBD2 aligns across 7 bases. The CDR3 has 15 residues. The J segment lost 5 bases and the V segment lost 1 base, leaving 5 bases of the junction unmatched. Per the germline V gene, CDR1 is SGHRS and CDR2 is YFSETQ. DNA of the CDR3: TGCGCCAGCAGCTTGTCGGGGGGAGAAACCGGGGAGCTGTTTTTT. Encoded protein: CASSLSGGETGELFF.

The gene calls are TRBV19 and TRBJ2-3; 8 bases map to TRBD1. Germline CDR1 reads LNHDA; CDR2 reads SQIVND (reference sequence). Losses at the gene ends were 6 bases for V and 4 bases for J; bases not matched to a gene: 6. This CDR3 region has 14 residues. CDR3: CASRRQGAADTQYF. The CDR3 DNA reads as TGTGCCAGTAGACGGCAGGGGGCGGCAGATACGCAGTATTTT.

V usage is TRBV5-1 and J usage is TRBJ2-1; TRBD1 agrees at 7 bases. Germline CDR1 reads SGHRS; CDR2 reads YFSETQ. Germline trimming cut 4 bases from V and 4 bases from J; bases unmatched to any gene: 8. The CDR3 is 15 residues long. The chain's CDR3 is CASSPNRGLYNEQFF. The CDR3 DNA sequence: TGCGCCAGCAGCCCAAACAGGGGCCTTTACAATGAGCAGTTCTTC.

The CDR3 sequence is CASSELDSYSNQPQHF. CDR3 coding DNA: TGTGCCAGCAGTGAATTGGACAGCTATAGCAATCAGCCCCAGCATTTT. The V call is TRBV6-1, the J call TRBJ1-5; the D gene is possibly TRBD1 (6 bases). Germline V lookup: CDR1 MNHNS, CDR2 SASEGT. Trimming shortened V by 2 bases and J by 0 bases, and 11 bases separated the two germline ends. This CDR3 contains 16 residues.

The gene calls are TRBV5-1 and TRBJ2-5; the D gene is possibly TRBD1 (6 bases). Trimming took 1 base from V and 5 from J, leaving 15 bases between them. Germline V gene lookup returns CDR1 SGHRS and CDR2 YFSETQ. The CDR3 sequence is 15 residues long. The CDR3 coding sequence is TGCGCCAGCAGCTTGTTCAGGGGCGCGGAGGAGACCCAGTACTTC. Its protein product is CASSLFRGAEETQYF.

The gene calls are TRBV5-1 and TRBJ2-7; 11 bases are shared with TRBD2. Germline CDR1 reads SGHRS; CDR2 reads YFSETQ. The CDR3 sequence is 17 residues long. Losses at the gene ends were 6 bases for V and 2 bases for J; bases not matched to a gene: 13. The chain's CDR3 is CASTPGLAGGTPYEQYF. Written as DNA, the CDR3 is TGCGCCAGCACCCCGGGGCTAGCGGGGGGCACACCCTACGAGCAGTACTTC.

The gene calls are TRBV6-5 and TRBJ1-1; a weak D match, TRBD1 (6 bases). The CDR3 loop spans 15 amino acids. The V end was cut by 2 bases, the J end by 10 bases, with 20 bases between. Germline loops: CDR1 MNHEY, CDR2 SVGAGI. The CDR3 region has the DNA TGTGCCAGCAGTTACCGATCTCTACAGGGCGGGGGAGCTTTCTTT. Translation: CASSYRSLQGGGAFF.

This clone was seen a few times. The chain carries TRBV9 and TRBJ2-7, with TRBD1 as a possible D gene (5 bases). The length of the CDR3 is 13 residues. The V end lost 2 bases, the J end lost 5 bases, and 11 bases lay between the germline ends. CDR1 SGDLS and CDR2 YYNGEE come from the germline V gene. CDR3 sequence (DNA): TGTGCCAGCAGCGTTCAGGGAAACAACGAGCAGTACTTC. It encodes CASSVQGNNEQYF.

The chain links TRBV30 to TRBJ1-5; D remains unclear. Trimming left V 4 bases short and J 0 bases short, with 16 bases between. Germline-derived CDR1 and CDR2 are GTSNPN and SVGIG (reference sequence). This CDR3 comprises 16 residues. Here the CDR3 reads CAWTQVGVYSNQPQHF. CDR3 nucleotide sequence: TGTGCCTGGACTCAAGTGGGAGTGTATAGCAATCAGCCCCAGCATTTT. Using reference TRBV30 and TRBJ1-5 for the parts outside the CDR3, the full variable domain is SQTIHQWPATLVQPVGSPLSLECTVEGTSNPNLYWYRQAAGRGLQLLFYSVGIGQISSEVPQNLSASRPQDRQFILSSKKLLLSDSGFYLCAWTQVGVYSNQPQHFGDGTRLSIL.

The chain has TRBV9 and TRBJ1-4, with 7 bases that match TRBD1. With V trimmed by 2 bases and J by 6 bases, 1 base remained unmatched. Germline V gives CDR1 SGDLS, CDR2 YYNGEE. The length of the CDR3 is 13 residues. The CDR3 sequence is CASSVGTDEKLFF. The CDR3 DNA is TGTGCCAGCAGCGTCGGGACAGATGAAAAACTGTTTTTT.

The chain links TRBV2 to TRBJ2-2; D may be TRBD2 (6 bases). The germline V gene has CDR1 SNHLY and CDR2 FYNNEI. V was cut by 4 bases and J by 0 bases, with 9 bases left in between. The CDR3 has 15 residues. The CDR3 is CASSVAGPNTGELFF. The CDR3 coding sequence is TGTGCCAGCAGTGTTGCGGGGCCGAACACCGGGGAGCTGTTTTTT.

The V call is TRBV28, the J call TRBJ2-1; 8 positions match TRBD1. Trimming took 3 bases from V and 8 from J; bases not matched to a gene: 12. The CDR3 is 16 residues long. Looked up from germline, CDR1 is MDHEN and CDR2 is SYDVKM. CDR3 protein: CASSFGQGRLQDEQFF. The DNA for the CDR3 is TGTGCCAGCAGTTTCGGACAGGGAAGGTTACAAGATGAGCAGTTCTTC.

The rearrangement uses TRBV6-1 and TRBJ1-5; no clear D gene. CDR3 length: 15 amino acids. From germline, CDR1 is MNHNS and CDR2 SASEGT. Trimming removed 4 bases from V and 2 bases from J, with 12 bases in between. The CDR3 sequence: CASSGLGRGNQPQHF. Here the CDR3 DNA reads TGTGCCAGCAGTGGACTTGGGAGGGGCAATCAGCCCCAGCATTTT.

The genes are TRBV6-5 and TRBJ1-5; D is unclear. Between the trimmed V and J ends, which lost 5 bases and 4 bases, there was a span of 9 bases. Germline V gives CDR1 MNHEY, CDR2 SVGAGI. The CDR3 has 13 amino acids. The CDR3 DNA is TGTGCCAGCAGTCGCACTTGGAATCAGCCCCAGCATTTT. Its translation: CASSRTWNQPQHF.

The sample holds a few counts of this clone. This chain uses TRBV5-6 with TRBJ2-3; 7 bases are a match to TRBD1. Germline lookup yields CDR1 SGHDT and CDR2 YYEEEE. The CDR3 contains 17 residues. The junction had 13 bases not matched to a gene; V was cut back by 2 bases and J by 4 bases. CDR3 nucleotide sequence: TGTGCCAGCAGCTTAGGGTCCCAGGGGGTCTTCGCAGATACGCAGTATTTT. Residues: CASSLGSQGVFADTQYF.

This chain connects TRBV19 to TRBJ2-3; D remains ambiguous. This CDR3 is 15 amino acids long. Germline lookup yields CDR1 LNHDA and CDR2 SQIVND (reference sequence). V was trimmed by 5 bases and J by 0 bases, leaving 12 bases between them. CDR3 residues: CASSPARVSTDTQYF. CDR3 nucleotide sequence: TGTGCCAGTAGTCCGGCACGGGTGAGCACAGATACGCAGTATTTT.

The chain employs TRBV6-9 and TRBJ1-5, with 8 positions matching TRBD1. The germline V gene has CDR1 MNHGY and CDR2 SVAAGI. The CDR3 is 18 residues long. The junction had 13 bases not matched to a gene; V was cut back by 6 bases and J by 0 bases. The CDR3 bases are TGTGCCAGCAGCCTGACAGGGGTACGGTTCCTTAGCAATCAGCCCCAGCATTTT. This sequence encodes CASSLTGVRFLSNQPQHF.

This clone came up many times. The genes are TRBV6-6 and TRBJ2-7, with a weak D call TRBD1 (5 bases). Between the trimmed V and J ends, which lost 3 bases and 7 bases, there was a span of 7 bases. The CDR3 has 11 amino acids. CDR1 is MNHNY and CDR2 is SVGAGI in the germline V gene (reference sequence). As DNA, the CDR3 is TGTGCCAGCAGTTATAGACAGGAGCAGTACTTC. It is translated as CASSYRQEQYF.

In its sample, this clone was seen once. DNA for the CDR3: TGTGCCACCAGGCGGAATACAGGGGCGAGAGAGACCCAGTACTTC. This encodes CATRRNTGARETQYF. The V gene is TRBV15, the J gene TRBJ2-5, with 7 positions matching TRBD1. CDR3 length equals 15 residues. Germline-derived CDR1 and CDR2 are LNHNV and YYDKDF (reference sequence). J gave up 4 bases and V 6 bases, and 11 bases lay outside the gene matches. Variable domain in full (rest from reference TRBV15 and TRBJ2-5): DAMVIQNPRYQVTQFGKPVTLSCSQTLNHNVMYWYQQKSSQAPKLLFHYYDKDFNNEADTPDNFQSRRPNTSFCFLDIRSPGLGDTAMYLCATRRNTGARETQYFGPGTRLLVL.

The chain links TRBV5-1 to TRBJ2-3, with 8 positions matching TRBD2. The CDR3 runs 17 residues. Trimming removed 0 bases from V and 5 bases from J; junction bases left unmatched: 11. The germline gives CDR1 SGHRS, CDR2 YFSETQ. The CDR3 DNA is TGCGCCAGCAGCTTGGGAGCGGGGGTCTCGGTTGGAGATACGCAGTATTTT. Its protein product is CASSLGAGVSVGDTQYF. Combining the CDR3 with reference TRBV5-1 and TRBJ2-3 gives the whole variable domain KAGVTQTPRYLIKTRGQQVTLSCSPISGHRSVSWYQQTPGQGLQFLFEYFSETQRNKGNFPGRFSGRQFSNSRSEMNVSTLELGDSALYLCASSLGAGVSVGDTQYFGPGTRLTVL.

This rearrangement joins TRBV6-4 to TRBJ2-1, with TRBD1 identical over 7 bases. V shed 5 bases, J shed 1 base, and the junction held 8 bases outside the gene matches. The CDR3 spans 16 residues. Per the germline V gene, CDR1 is MRHNA and CDR2 is SNTAGT. CDR3 DNA: TGTGCCAGCAGTTCCGAGGGGGCAAGTTCCTACAATGAGCAGTTCTTC. This sequence encodes CASSSEGASSYNEQFF.